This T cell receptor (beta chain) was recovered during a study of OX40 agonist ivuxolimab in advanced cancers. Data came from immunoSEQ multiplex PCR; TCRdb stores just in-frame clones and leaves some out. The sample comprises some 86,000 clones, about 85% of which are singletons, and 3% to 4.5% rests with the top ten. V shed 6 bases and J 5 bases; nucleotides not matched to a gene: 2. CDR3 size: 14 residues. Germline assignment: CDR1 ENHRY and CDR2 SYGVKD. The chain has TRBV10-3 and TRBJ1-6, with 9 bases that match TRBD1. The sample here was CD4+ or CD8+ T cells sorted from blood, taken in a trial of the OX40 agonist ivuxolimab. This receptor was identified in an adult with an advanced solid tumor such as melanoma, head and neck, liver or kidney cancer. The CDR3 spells CAIRTGGDNSPLHF. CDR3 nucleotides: TGTGCCATCAGGACAGGGGGAGATAATTCACCCCTCCACTTT.